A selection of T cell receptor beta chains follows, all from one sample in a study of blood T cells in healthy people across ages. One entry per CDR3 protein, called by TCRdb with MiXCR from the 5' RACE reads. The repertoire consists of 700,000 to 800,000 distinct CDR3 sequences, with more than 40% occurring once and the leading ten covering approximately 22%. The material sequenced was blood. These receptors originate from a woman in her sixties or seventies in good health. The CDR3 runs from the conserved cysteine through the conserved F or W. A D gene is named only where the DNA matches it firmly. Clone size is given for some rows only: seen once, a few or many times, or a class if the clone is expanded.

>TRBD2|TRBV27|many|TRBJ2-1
TGTGCCAGCAGTTCCGCTAGCGGGGGCTCCTACAATGAGCAGTTCTTC
CASSSASGGSYNEQFF
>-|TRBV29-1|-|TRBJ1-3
TGCAGCGTTGAAGGGACCGCTTCTGGAAACACCATATATTTT
CSVEGTASGNTIYF
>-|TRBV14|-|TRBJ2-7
TGTGCCAGCAGCCCCGACCCGGGGGTCGGAGTCGAGCAGTACTTC
CASSPDPGVGVEQYF
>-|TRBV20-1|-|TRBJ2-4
TGCAGTGCCCTAGGGTCCGCCAAAAACATTCAGTACTTC
CSALGSAKNIQYF
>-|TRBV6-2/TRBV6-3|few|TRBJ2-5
TGTGCCAGCAGGCCGGTGCGGAGACAAGAGACCCAGTACTTC
CASRPVRRQETQYF
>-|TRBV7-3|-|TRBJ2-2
TGTGCCAGCACCCTTTTAGGGGGGTCAACCTCAGGGGAGCTGTTTTTT
CASTLLGGSTSGELFF
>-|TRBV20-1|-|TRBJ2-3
TGCAGTGCCCCACAGGGAATCACAGATACGCAGTATTTT
CSAPQGITDTQYF
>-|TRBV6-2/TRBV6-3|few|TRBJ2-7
TGTGCCAGCAGTTCCAGGGGCCCCTACGAGCAGTACTTC
CASSSRGPYEQYF
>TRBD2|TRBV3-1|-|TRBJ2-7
TGTGCCAGCAGCCAACTAGCGGGAGTGGGTTCCTACAATGAGCAGTACTTC
CASSQLAGVGSYNEQYF
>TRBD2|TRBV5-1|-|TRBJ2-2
TGCGCCAGCAGCTTCGGCGGGACTAGCGGGGTGAACACCGGGGAGCTGTTTTTT
CASSFGGTSGVNTGELFF
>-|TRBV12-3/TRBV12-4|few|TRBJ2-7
TGTGCCAGCAGTTCCCGGCACGAGCAGTACTTC
CASSSRHEQYF
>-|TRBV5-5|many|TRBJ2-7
TGTGCCAGCAGCCTTGTGGACTCATATTCCTACGAGCAGTACTTC
CASSLVDSYSYEQYF
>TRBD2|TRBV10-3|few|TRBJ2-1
TGTGCCATCAGTGTTGGTGGGAGGGCCTTAAAAAATGAGCAGTTCTTC
CAISVGGRALKNEQFF
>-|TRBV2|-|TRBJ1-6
TGTGCCAGCAGTCCTTTGCGGGACTCGGGAGGGAATTCACCCCTCCACTTT
CASSPLRDSGGNSPLHF
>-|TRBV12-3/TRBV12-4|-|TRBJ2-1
TGTGCCAGCAGACAGACCGCGTACAATGAGCAGTTCTTC
CASRQTAYNEQFF
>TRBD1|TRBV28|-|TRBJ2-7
TGTGCCAGCAGGAACCCATGGACAGGGGAAAGGTACGAGCAGTACTTC
CASRNPWTGERYEQYF
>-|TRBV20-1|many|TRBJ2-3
TGCAGTGCTAGCGCAGGGGCGGGCACAGATACGCAGTATTTT
CSASAGAGTDTQYF
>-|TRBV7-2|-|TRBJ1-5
TGTGCCAGCAGCTTGATAGACAATCAGCCCCAGCATTTT
CASSLIDNQPQHF
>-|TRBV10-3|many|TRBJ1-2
TGTGCCATCAGTGAGTCGAAGGCAGGGGATTACTATGGCTACACCTTC
CAISESKAGDYYGYTF
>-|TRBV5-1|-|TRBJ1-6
TGCGCCAGCAGCTTGGAGGGGGTGAGGGTTTCACCCCTCCACTTT
CASSLEGVRVSPLHF
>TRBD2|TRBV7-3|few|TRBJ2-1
TGTGCCAGCAGCTTAACGGTATCTAGCGGGGGGATAGGGAATGAGCAGTTCTTC
CASSLTVSSGGIGNEQFF
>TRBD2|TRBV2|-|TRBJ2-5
TGTGCCAGCGGGCAGGAAGGCGGGAGGTACAATGAGCAGTACTTC
CASGQEGGRYNEQYF
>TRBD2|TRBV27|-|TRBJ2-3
TGTGCCAGCAGTTTATCCATGGGACTAGGGACCACAGATACGCGGTATTTT
CASSLSMGLGTTDTRYF
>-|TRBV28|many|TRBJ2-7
TGTGCCAGCAGTAGGGCAGCTTCCTACGAGCAGTACTTC
CASSRAASYEQYF
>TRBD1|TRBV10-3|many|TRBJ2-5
TGTGCCATCAGAGACGGACAGGACGGCGAGACCCAGTACTTC
CAIRDGQDGETQYF
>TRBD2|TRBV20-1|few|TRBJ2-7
TGCAGTGCTAGAGACCCCACGGGCGGGAGGATCTACGAGCAGTACTTC
CSARDPTGGRIYEQYF
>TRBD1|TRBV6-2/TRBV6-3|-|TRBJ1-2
TGTGCCAGCAGGGATCGACAGGGAGATGGCTACACCTTC
CASRDRQGDGYTF
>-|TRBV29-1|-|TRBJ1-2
TGCAGCGTTGCCGCAACTAACTATGGCTACACCTTC
CSVAATNYGYTF
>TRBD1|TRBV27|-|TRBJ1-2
TGTGCCAGCAGTTCCCCAGGGGGTGGCTACACCTTC
CASSSPGGGYTF
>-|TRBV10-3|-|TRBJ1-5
TGTGCCATCAGTGACCCGGCCCAGACTAGCAATCAGCCCCAGCATTTT
CAISDPAQTSNQPQHF
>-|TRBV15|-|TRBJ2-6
TGTGCCACCAGTTGGGGCGCTGGGGCCAACGTCCTGACTTTC
CATSWGAGANVLTF
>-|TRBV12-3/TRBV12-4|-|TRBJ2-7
TGTGCCAGCAGTGTACCTAGCGCCTACGAGCAGTACTTC
CASSVPSAYEQYF
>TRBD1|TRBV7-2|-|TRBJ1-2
TGTGCCAGCAGCGTAGTAGCGACAGGGAGAAACTATGGCTACACCTTC
CASSVVATGRNYGYTF
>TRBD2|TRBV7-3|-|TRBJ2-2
TGTGCCAGCAGGCGGGGGACTAGCTCTGACACCGGGGAGCTGTTTTTT
CASRRGTSSDTGELFF
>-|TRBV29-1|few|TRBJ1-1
TGCAGCGTTGAAGGACTGACCAACACTGAAGCTTTCTTT
CSVEGLTNTEAFF
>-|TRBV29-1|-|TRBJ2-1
TGCAGCGTTGGGGACTCAAAACGCGGGACCTACAATGAGCAGTTCTTC
CSVGDSKRGTYNEQFF
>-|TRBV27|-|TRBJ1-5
TGTGCCAGCGGACTTGGAGGGCCCCAGCATTTT
CASGLGGPQHF
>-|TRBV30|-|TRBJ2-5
TGTGCCTGGAGCCTCCTGGTCCAAGAGACCCAGTACTTC
CAWSLLVQETQYF
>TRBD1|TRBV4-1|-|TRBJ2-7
TGCGCCAGCAGCCAAAAACGAGGGGGACAGACCTACGACGAGCAGTACTTC
CASSQKRGGQTYDEQYF
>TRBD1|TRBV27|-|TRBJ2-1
TGTGCCAGCAGCCCACAGGGACAGACCCCTTACAATGAGCAGTTCTTC
CASSPQGQTPYNEQFF
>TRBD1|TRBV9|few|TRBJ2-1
TGTGCCAGCAGCCACGGACAGGGCCTCAATGAGCAGTTCTTC
CASSHGQGLNEQFF
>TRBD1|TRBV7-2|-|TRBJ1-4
TGTGCCAGCAGCTTAGCGACAGGGCCTAATGAAAAACTGTTTTTT
CASSLATGPNEKLFF
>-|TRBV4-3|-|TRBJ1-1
TGCGCCAGCAGCCAAGGAGTAACTGAAGCTTTCTTT
CASSQGVTEAFF
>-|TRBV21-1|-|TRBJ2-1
TGTGCCAGCAGCAAAGAGGAAGGGCTAGCGGAGCCCTCCTACAATGAGCAGTTCTTC
CASSKEEGLAEPSYNEQFF
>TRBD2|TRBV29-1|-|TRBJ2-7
TGCAGGGCGCGGGAGGCTTATTCCCCCTACGAGCAGTACTTC
CRAREAYSPYEQYF